The 32 T cell receptor beta chains below all came from one sample that was sequenced in a study of blood T cell repertoires in COVID-19. Data came from immunoSEQ multiplex PCR; TCRdb stores just in-frame clones and leaves some out. Of about 300,000 clones listed, around 92% were seen once; the top ten hold approximately 1.8%. Specimen: peripheral blood. The receptor source for this set is a woman aged 25 to 39 with COVID-19, enrolled during active disease.

The chain joins TRBV4-1 to TRBJ2-6, with D hard to call. From germline, CDR1 is MGHRA and CDR2 YSYEKL. The CDR3 consists of 16 residues. Trimming stripped 4 bases from V and 0 bases from J, with 10 bases between. The CDR3 sequence: CASSPVSSSGANVLTF. The CDR3 bases are TGCGCCAGCAGCCCCGTGAGCTCCTCTGGGGCCAACGTCCTGACTTTC.

J is TRBJ1-2 and V is TRBV25-1; 9 bases fit TRBD1. The V gene's germline CDR1 is MGHDK and CDR2 SYGVNS. CDR3 length: 16 residues. The ends lost 2 bases at V and 7 bases at J; junction bases unmatched: 11. The CDR3 spells CASSEAGTGFRGGYTF. As DNA, the CDR3 is TGTGCCAGCAGTGAAGCTGGGACAGGGTTCCGTGGTGGCTACACCTTC.

The chain employs TRBV18 and TRBJ1-5; TRBD1 matches at 7 bases. V lost 2 bases to trimming and J lost 3 bases; unmatched junction nucleotides: 7. Germline CDR1 reads KGHSH; CDR2 reads LQKENI. CDR3 length equals 16 residues. This chain's CDR3 is CASSPGAGTDNQPQHF. Written as DNA, the CDR3 is TGTGCCAGCTCACCAGGAGCCGGGACAGACAATCAGCCCCAGCATTTT.

V is TRBV27 and J is TRBJ2-1, with D perhaps matching TRBD2 (5 bases). The CDR3 consists of 13 residues. V lost 6 bases, J lost 0 bases, and 6 bases lay in between. Germline CDR1 is MNHEY and CDR2 is SMNVEV (reference sequence). The CDR3 coding sequence is TGTGCCAGCAGCGGGGACTCCTACAATGAGCAGTTCTTC. Its translation is CASSGDSYNEQFF.

The count of this clone is one. The V and J genes are TRBV4-1 and TRBJ2-3; tentative D call: TRBD2 (5 bases). The CDR3 loop spans 15 amino acids. From germline, CDR1 is MGHRA and CDR2 YSYEKL. The V end was cut by 6 bases, the J end by 4 bases, with 17 bases between. The CDR3, as DNA: TGCGCCAGCAGTTTCAACCCCGGGGATCCAGATACGCAGTATTTT. Its translation is CASSFNPGDPDTQYF.

This chain links TRBV6-4 with TRBJ2-3; D perhaps matches TRBD2 (6 bases). Germline values: CDR1 MRHNA, CDR2 SNTAGT. The CDR3 sequence is 16 residues long. Trimming cost V 2 bases and J 4 bases, with 16 bases left between them. The CDR3 reads CASSDGGIGGADTQYF. CDR3 DNA: TGTGCCAGCAGTGACGGGGGTATCGGGGGTGCAGATACGCAGTATTTT.

The V and J genes are TRBV5-4 and TRBJ1-6; D call uncertain. The germline gives CDR1 SGHNT, CDR2 YYREEE (reference sequence). The CDR3 totals 15 residues. V lost 2 bases and J lost 0, with 6 bases in between. The CDR3 loop reads CASSFRSSYNSPLHF. The CDR3 DNA is TGTGCCAGCAGCTTTCGCAGCTCCTATAATTCACCCCTCCACTTT.

The chain recombines TRBV2 with TRBJ1-6; TRBD1 matches 7 bases. The trim removed 1 base at V and 1 base at J, leaving 7 bases unmatched. The CDR3 extends over 18 amino acids. Looked up from germline, CDR1 is SNHLY and CDR2 is FYNNEI. DNA for the CDR3: TGTGCCAGCAGTGAAGTTGAAGGGGGCAGTTCCTATAATTCACCCCTCCACTTT. Protein: CASSEVEGGSSYNSPLHF.

This clone was detected only a few times. V gene TRBV5-4 combines with J gene TRBJ1-2; 7 bases align to TRBD1. CDR1 and CDR2 from the germline V gene are SGHNT and YYREEE (reference sequence). This CDR3 has 14 amino acids. V lost 2 bases and J lost 4; bases outside the gene matches: 5. This chain's CDR3 is CASSLTGDFYGYTF. CDR3 coding DNA: TGTGCCAGCAGCTTAACAGGGGATTTCTATGGCTACACCTTC.

V gene TRBV2 combines with J gene TRBJ1-1; D gene ambiguous. The CDR3 is 15 amino acids. Trimming took off 2 bases at V and 1 base at J, with 11 bases between the two ends. Germline V gene data show CDR1 as SNHLY and CDR2 as FYNNEI. The CDR3 region is CASSENGNRNTEAFF. The DNA of the CDR3 is TGTGCCAGCAGTGAAAACGGGAATAGGAACACTGAAGCTTTCTTT.

The chain carries TRBV7-8 and TRBJ2-5, with 7 positions matching TRBD1. Germline CDR1 reads SGHVS; CDR2 reads FQNEAQ. The V and J ends lost 5 bases and 4 bases, in that order; junction bases with no gene match: 7. The CDR3 loop spans 14 amino acids. The CDR3 region is CASSHTRGRETQYF. CDR3 nucleotide sequence: TGTGCCAGCAGCCACACCAGGGGGAGAGAGACCCAGTACTTC.

The chain carries TRBV5-4 and TRBJ1-2; 12 bases match TRBD1. Germline lookup yields CDR1 SGHNT and CDR2 YYREEE (reference sequence). The CDR3 extends over 17 amino acids. Trimming cost V 2 bases and J 4 bases; bases outside gene matches: 9. In DNA, the CDR3 is TGTGCCAGCAGCTTTTCCGGGACAGGGGGCGCGTTCTATGGCTACACCTTC. It specifies CASSFSGTGGAFYGYTF. The variable domain in full, completed from reference TRBV5-4 and TRBJ1-2, reads ETGVTQSPTHLIKTRGQQVTLRCSSQSGHNTVSWYQQALGQGPQFIFQYYREEENGRGNFPPRFSGLQFPNYSSELNVNALELDDSALYLCASSFSGTGGAFYGYTFGSGTRLTVV.

The chain couples TRBV11-2 to TRBJ2-3, with a weak D call TRBD2 (5 bases). Per germline, CDR1 SGHAT and CDR2 FQNNGV. CDR3 length equals 15 residues. V lost 5 bases to trimming and J lost 4 bases, with 16 bases between them. For the CDR3, the DNA is TGTGCCAGCAGCCTGCCGGGGTATCCCCCAGATACGCAGTATTTT. It is translated as CASSLPGYPPDTQYF.

This sequence joins TRBV2 and TRBJ2-3, with 7 bases identical to TRBD2. Germline trimming cut 6 bases from V and 1 base from J; bases unmatched to any gene: 4. This CDR3 spans 14 amino acids. Germline CDR1 SNHLY, CDR2 FYNNEI. The DNA for the CDR3 is TGTGCCAGCAGGCAGGGAGGGGGCACAGATACGCAGTATTTT. Translation: CASRQGGGTDTQYF.

The V call is TRBV3-1 (or the pseudogene TRBV3-2), the J call TRBJ2-5, with 7 nucleotides matching TRBD2. There are 14 residues in the CDR3. CDR1 LGHDT and CDR2 YNNKEL come from the germline V gene (reference sequence). V was pared by 6 bases and J by 1 base, with 5 bases of the junction left unmatched. The chain's CDR3 is CASSQSGVQETQYF. The CDR3 DNA sequence: TGTGCCAGCAGTCAAAGCGGGGTCCAAGAGACCCAGTACTTC.

The sample holds one count of this clone. The rearrangement links TRBV5-1 to TRBJ1-2, with no clear D. CDR3 length: 14 residues. Germline V gene lookup returns CDR1 SGHRS and CDR2 YFSETQ. Trimming pared 0 bases from V and 6 bases from J, leaving 12 bases between. DNA for the CDR3: TGCGCCAGCAGCTTGGGGGGAGTTTTTAATGGCTACACCTTC. It translates to CASSLGGVFNGYTF.

The chain has TRBV11-3 and TRBJ2-7; 7 nucleotides line up with TRBD1. Per the germline V gene, CDR1 is SGHNT and CDR2 is YENEEA. This CDR3 is built from 17 residues. The V segment lost 4 bases and the J segment 1 base; nucleotides outside the gene matches: 13. Here the CDR3 DNA reads TGTGCCAGCAGCTCAATTGTGCCCGGGACAGAATCCTACGAGCAGTACTTC. This sequence encodes CASSSIVPGTESYEQYF.

The rearrangement joins TRBV5-4 to TRBJ2-3; no clear D. With 0 bases removed from V and 2 bases from J, the gap between germline ends came to 10 bases. Germline lookup yields CDR1 SGHNT and CDR2 YYREEE (reference sequence). The CDR3 totals 15 residues. This CDR3 reads CASSLELHYTDTQYF. CDR3 DNA sequence: TGTGCCAGCAGCTTGGAGTTGCACTACACAGATACGCAGTATTTT.

The V call is TRBV3-1 (or the pseudogene TRBV3-2), the J call TRBJ1-2; 7 nucleotides agree with TRBD1. Trimming took 4 bases from V and 4 from J; bases not matched to a gene: 3. Germline-derived CDR1 and CDR2 are LGHDT and YNNKEL (reference sequence). CDR3 length equals 13 residues. The CDR3 here is CASSLGTVYGYTF. In nucleotides, the CDR3 is TGTGCCAGCAGCCTCGGGACAGTCTATGGCTACACCTTC.

The V call is TRBV9, the J call TRBJ1-1; TRBD1 agrees at 8 bases. The CDR3 has 14 residues. The V segment lost 3 bases and the J segment 3 bases; nucleotides outside the gene matches: 4. CDR1 SGDLS and CDR2 YYNGEE come from the germline V gene. CDR3 loop: CASSAHRGYTEAFF. The CDR3 region has the DNA TGTGCCAGCAGCGCACACAGGGGGTACACTGAAGCTTTCTTT. Full variable domain (missing parts from reference TRBV9 and TRBJ1-1): DSGVTQTPKHLITATGQRVTLRCSPRSGDLSVYWYQQSLDQGLQFLIQYYNGEERAKGNILERFSAQQFPDLHSELNLSSLELGDSALYFCASSAHRGYTEAFFGQGTRLTVV.

This clone showed up just once. The chain employs TRBV3-1 (or the pseudogene TRBV3-2) and TRBJ2-3, with D hard to call. The CDR3 consists of 12 residues. CDR1 and CDR2 from the germline V gene are LGHDT and YNNKEL (reference sequence). V was clipped by 4 bases and J by 6 bases, with 8 bases between them. The CDR3 protein is CASSLLRDTQYF. CDR3 in DNA: TGTGCCAGCAGCCTACTTCGGGATACGCAGTATTTT.

CDR3 amino acids: CASSQQGFSMNEQFF. CDR3 DNA sequence: TGTGCCAGCAGTCAACAGGGTTTCTCCATGAATGAGCAGTTCTTC. This chain links TRBV27 with TRBJ2-1; D is possibly TRBD1 (6 bases). V lost 5 bases, J lost 7 bases, and 18 bases lay in between. The CDR3 covers 15 residues. Looked up from germline, CDR1 is MNHEY and CDR2 is SMNVEV (reference sequence).

This chain uses TRBV28 with TRBJ1-6; perhaps TRBD1 as D (5 bases). The CDR3 is made up of 13 amino acids. The V gene lost 5 bases and the J gene lost 6 bases, with 8 bases spanning the gap. From germline, CDR1 is MDHEN and CDR2 SYDVKM. The CDR3 loop reads CASSTGGNSPLHF. The DNA for the CDR3 is TGTGCCAGCAGTACGGGGGGTAATTCACCCCTCCACTTT. Full variable domain (outside the CDR3, taken from reference TRBV28 and TRBJ1-6): DVKVTQSSRYLVKRTGEKVFLECVQDMDHENMFWYRQDPGLGLRLIYFSYDVKMKEKGDIPEGYSVSREKKERFSLILESASTNQTSMYLCASSTGGNSPLHFGNGTRLTVT.

The J gene is TRBJ2-1, the V gene TRBV19, with 10 bases lining up with TRBD1. V trimming: 4 bases; J trimming: 1 base; junction bases outside the gene matches: 1. CDR1 and CDR2 from the germline V gene are LNHDA and SQIVND (reference sequence). The CDR3 is made up of 15 amino acids. The CDR3 DNA sequence: TGTGCCAGTAGTAGGGACAGGGGATCCTACAATGAGCAGTTCTTC. It codes for CASSRDRGSYNEQFF.

The chain combines TRBV7-6 with TRBJ1-2; D possibly corresponds to TRBD1 (6 bases). Germline V CDR1 and CDR2: SGHVS, FNYEAQ. Trimming left V 1 base short and J 8 bases short, with 17 bases between. This CDR3 is built from 15 residues. CDR3 sequence: CASSLGTVGAEGYTF. CDR3 nucleotides: TGTGCCAGCAGCTTAGGGACAGTGGGGGCCGAGGGCTACACCTTC.

The rearrangement uses TRBV10-3 and TRBJ2-1; TRBD1 agrees at 7 bases. This CDR3 is 13 amino acids long. Trimming cost V 10 bases and J 6 bases; bases outside gene matches: 9. Germline-derived CDR1 and CDR2 are ENHRY and SYGVKD. CDR3 residues: CATQGVAGNEQFF. The DNA of the CDR3 is TGTGCCACCCAGGGGGTGGCGGGCAATGAGCAGTTCTTC.

The V call is TRBV7-3, the J call TRBJ1-3; 7 nucleotides line up with TRBD1. CDR1 and CDR2 from the germline V gene are SGHTA and FQGTGA. After removal of 1 base from V and 4 bases from J, the junction contained 1 base not matched to a gene. The CDR3 runs to 14 residues. The CDR3 DNA sequence: TGTGCCAGCAGCTTAAACAGGGGCGGAAACACCATATATTTT. Translating it yields CASSLNRGGNTIYF.

The chain combines TRBV7-8 with TRBJ1-3; D is undetermined. The CDR3 is 16 residues long. Germline V gene data show CDR1 as SGHVS and CDR2 as FQNEAQ. Trimming removed 0 bases at V and 0 bases at J, with 9 bases between. The CDR3: CASSLAAFGSGNTIYF. Written as DNA, the CDR3 is TGTGCCAGCAGCTTAGCCGCGTTCGGCTCTGGAAACACCATATATTTT.

The chain has TRBV19 and TRBJ2-3, with 15 nucleotides matching TRBD2. CDR1 is LNHDA, CDR2 SQIVND, per germline (reference sequence). Trimming at V came to 4 bases and at J to 7 bases, leaving 9 bases not matched to a gene. The CDR3 is made up of 17 amino acids. The CDR3: CASSTSGTSGGPNTQYF. For the CDR3, the DNA is TGTGCCAGTAGTACCAGCGGGACTAGCGGGGGGCCAAATACGCAGTATTTT.

The chain joins TRBV3-1 (or the pseudogene TRBV3-2) to TRBJ1-5; 8 nucleotides match TRBD1. Unmatched junction bases numbered 8, after V lost 4 bases and J lost 6 bases. Germline V gene sequence: CDR1 LGHDT, CDR2 YNNKEL (reference sequence). The CDR3 consists of 15 residues. The CDR3 nucleotides are TGTGCCAGCAGCCCTTCGGACAGGGTGGGTCAGCCCCAGCATTTT. It translates to CASSPSDRVGQPQHF.

The rearrangement joins TRBV28 to TRBJ1-1; D remains unclear. Germline V CDR1 and CDR2: MDHEN, SYDVKM. Trimming removed 5 bases at V and 4 bases at J, with 20 bases between. The CDR3 has 16 amino acids. The CDR3 coding sequence is TGTGCCAGCAGTCCTCCACTCGGCTCCACGGGCACTGAAGCTTTCTTT. This encodes CASSPPLGSTGTEAFF.

The chain links TRBV9 to TRBJ1-2; TRBD1 agrees at 8 bases. Germline CDR1 reads SGDLS; CDR2 reads YYNGEE. V gave up 6 bases and J gave up 3 bases; unmatched junction bases: 7. This CDR3 spans 14 amino acids. The CDR3 bases are TGTGCCAGCACCCTAGGGACAGGCGACTATGGCTACACCTTC. It codes for CASTLGTGDYGYTF.